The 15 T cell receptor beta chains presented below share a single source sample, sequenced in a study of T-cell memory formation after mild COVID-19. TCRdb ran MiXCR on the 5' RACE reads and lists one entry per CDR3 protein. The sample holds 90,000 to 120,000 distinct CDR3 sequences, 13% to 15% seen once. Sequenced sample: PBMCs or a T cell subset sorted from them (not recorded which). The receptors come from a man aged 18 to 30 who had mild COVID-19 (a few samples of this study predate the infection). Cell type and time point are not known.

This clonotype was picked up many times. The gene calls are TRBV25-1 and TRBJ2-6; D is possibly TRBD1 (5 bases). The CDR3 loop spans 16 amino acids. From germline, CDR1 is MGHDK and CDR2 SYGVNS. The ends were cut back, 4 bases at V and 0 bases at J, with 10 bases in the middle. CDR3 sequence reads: CASSAQGSSGANVLTF. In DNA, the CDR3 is TGTGCCAGCAGTGCTCAGGGAAGCTCTGGGGCCAACGTCCTGACTTTC.

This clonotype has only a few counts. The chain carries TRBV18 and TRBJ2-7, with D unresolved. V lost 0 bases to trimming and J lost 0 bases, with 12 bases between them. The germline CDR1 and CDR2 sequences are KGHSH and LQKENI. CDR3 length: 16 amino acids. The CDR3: CASSPPSGAHSYEQYF. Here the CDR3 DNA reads TGTGCCAGCTCACCACCGTCAGGAGCCCACTCCTACGAGCAGTACTTC.

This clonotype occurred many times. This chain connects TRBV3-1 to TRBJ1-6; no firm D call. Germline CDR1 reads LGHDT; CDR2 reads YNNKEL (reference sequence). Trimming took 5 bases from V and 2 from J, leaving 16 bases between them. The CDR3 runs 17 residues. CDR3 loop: CASSDWTRLAYNSPLHF. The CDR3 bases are TGTGCCAGCAGCGATTGGACTCGGTTGGCCTATAATTCACCCCTCCACTTT.

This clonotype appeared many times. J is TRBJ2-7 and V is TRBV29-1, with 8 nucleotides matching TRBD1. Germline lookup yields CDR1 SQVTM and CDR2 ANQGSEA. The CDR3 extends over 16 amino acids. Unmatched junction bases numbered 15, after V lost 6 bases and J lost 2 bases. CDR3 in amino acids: CSVSAGRDRTTYEQYF. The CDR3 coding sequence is TGCAGCGTGTCCGCAGGCCGGGACAGGACAACCTACGAGCAGTACTTC.

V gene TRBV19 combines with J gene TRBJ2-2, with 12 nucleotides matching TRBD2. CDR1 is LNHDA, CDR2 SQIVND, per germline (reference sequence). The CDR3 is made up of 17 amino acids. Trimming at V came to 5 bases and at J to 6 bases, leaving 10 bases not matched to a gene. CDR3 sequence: CASSWASGGALPGELFF. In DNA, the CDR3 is TGTGCCAGTAGTTGGGCTAGCGGGGGGGCCTTGCCCGGGGAGCTGTTTTTT.

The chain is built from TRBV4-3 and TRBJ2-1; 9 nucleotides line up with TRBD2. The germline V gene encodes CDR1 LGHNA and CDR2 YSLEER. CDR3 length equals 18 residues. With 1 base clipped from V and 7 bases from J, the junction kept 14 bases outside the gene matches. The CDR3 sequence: CASSQASGAGGPGNEQFF. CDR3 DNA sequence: TGCGCCAGCAGCCAAGCCTCCGGCGCGGGGGGGCCGGGGAATGAGCAGTTCTTC.

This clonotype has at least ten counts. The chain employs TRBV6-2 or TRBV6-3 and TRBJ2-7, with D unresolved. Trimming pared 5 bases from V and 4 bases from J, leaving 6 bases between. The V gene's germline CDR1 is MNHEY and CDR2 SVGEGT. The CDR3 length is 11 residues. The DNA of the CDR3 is TGTGCCAGCAGTCCCGCGTACGAGCAGTACTTC. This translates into CASSPAYEQYF.

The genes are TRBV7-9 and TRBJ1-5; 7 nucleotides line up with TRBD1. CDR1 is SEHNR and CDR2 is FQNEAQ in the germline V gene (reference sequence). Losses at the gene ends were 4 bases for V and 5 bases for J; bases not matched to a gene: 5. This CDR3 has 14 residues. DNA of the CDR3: TGTGCCAGCAGCTCGACGACAGGGCATCAGCCCCAGCATTTT. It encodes CASSSTTGHQPQHF.

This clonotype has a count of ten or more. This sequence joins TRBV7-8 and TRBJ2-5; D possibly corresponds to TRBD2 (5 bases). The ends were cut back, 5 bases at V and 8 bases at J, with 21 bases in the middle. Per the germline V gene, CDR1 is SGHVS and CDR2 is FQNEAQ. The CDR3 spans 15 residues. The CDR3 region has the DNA TGTGCCAGCAGCCTTGGACCAGATCAGCGGCAAACCCAGTACTTC. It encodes CASSLGPDQRQTQYF.

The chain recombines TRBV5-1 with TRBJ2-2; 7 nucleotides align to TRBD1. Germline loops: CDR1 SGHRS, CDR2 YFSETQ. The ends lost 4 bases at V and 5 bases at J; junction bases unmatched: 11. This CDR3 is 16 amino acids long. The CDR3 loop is CASSTPGQLGTGELFF. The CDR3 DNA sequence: TGCGCCAGCAGCACGCCGGGACAGTTAGGAACCGGGGAGCTGTTTTTT.

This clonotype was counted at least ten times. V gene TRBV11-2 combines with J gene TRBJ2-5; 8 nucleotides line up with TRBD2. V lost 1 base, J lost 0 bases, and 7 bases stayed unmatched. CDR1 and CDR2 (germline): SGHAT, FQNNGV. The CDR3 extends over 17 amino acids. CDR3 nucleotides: TGTGCCAGCAGCTTAGTACCAGCGGGGGCCTACCAAGAGACCCAGTACTTC. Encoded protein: CASSLVPAGAYQETQYF. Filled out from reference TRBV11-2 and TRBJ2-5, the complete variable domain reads EAGVAQSPRYKIIEKRQSVAFWCNPISGHATLYWYQQILGQGPKLLIQFQNNGVVDDSQLPKDRFSAERLKGVDSTLKIQPAKLEDSAVYLCASSLVPAGAYQETQYFGPGTRLLVL.

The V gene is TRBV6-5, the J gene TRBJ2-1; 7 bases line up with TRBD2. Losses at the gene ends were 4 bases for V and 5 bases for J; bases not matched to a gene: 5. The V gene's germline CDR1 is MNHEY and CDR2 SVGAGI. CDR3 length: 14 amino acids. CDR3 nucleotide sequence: TGTGCCAGCAGTTTGGGGGGGGACGACAATGAGCAGTTCTTC. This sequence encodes CASSLGGDDNEQFF.

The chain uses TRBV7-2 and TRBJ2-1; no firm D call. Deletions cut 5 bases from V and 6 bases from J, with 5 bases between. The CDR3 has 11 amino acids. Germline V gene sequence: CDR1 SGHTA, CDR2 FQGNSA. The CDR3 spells CASSRINEQFF. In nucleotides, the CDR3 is TGTGCCAGCAGCCGAATCAATGAGCAGTTCTTC.

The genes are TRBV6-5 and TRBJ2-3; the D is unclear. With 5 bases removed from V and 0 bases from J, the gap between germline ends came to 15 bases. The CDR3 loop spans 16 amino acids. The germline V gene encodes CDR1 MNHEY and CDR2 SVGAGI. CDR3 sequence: CASSPRRTESTDTQYF. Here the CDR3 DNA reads TGTGCCAGCAGTCCCCGTCGGACGGAGAGCACAGATACGCAGTATTTT.

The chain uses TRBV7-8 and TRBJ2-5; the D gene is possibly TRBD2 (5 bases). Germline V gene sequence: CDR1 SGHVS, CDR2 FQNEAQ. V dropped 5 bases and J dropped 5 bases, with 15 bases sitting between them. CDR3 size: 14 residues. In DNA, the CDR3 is TGTGCCAGCAGCACTCTACTAGTGTGGGAGACCCAGTACTTC. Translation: CASSTLLVWETQYF.